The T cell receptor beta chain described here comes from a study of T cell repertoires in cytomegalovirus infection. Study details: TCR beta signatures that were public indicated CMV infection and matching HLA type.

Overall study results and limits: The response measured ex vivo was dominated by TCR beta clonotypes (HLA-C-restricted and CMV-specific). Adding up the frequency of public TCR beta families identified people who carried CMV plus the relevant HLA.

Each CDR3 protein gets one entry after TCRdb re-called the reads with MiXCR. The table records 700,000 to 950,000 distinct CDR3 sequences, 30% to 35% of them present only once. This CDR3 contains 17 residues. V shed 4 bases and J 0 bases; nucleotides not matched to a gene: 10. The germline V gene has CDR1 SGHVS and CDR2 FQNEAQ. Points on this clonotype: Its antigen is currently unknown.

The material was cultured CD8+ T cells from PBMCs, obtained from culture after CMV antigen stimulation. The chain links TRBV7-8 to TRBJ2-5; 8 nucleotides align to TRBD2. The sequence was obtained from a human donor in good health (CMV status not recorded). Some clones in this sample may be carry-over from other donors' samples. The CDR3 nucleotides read TGTGCCAGCAGCTCCCGCCGGGTTAGCGGGGACCAAGAGACCCAGTACTTC. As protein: CASSSRRVSGDQETQYF.